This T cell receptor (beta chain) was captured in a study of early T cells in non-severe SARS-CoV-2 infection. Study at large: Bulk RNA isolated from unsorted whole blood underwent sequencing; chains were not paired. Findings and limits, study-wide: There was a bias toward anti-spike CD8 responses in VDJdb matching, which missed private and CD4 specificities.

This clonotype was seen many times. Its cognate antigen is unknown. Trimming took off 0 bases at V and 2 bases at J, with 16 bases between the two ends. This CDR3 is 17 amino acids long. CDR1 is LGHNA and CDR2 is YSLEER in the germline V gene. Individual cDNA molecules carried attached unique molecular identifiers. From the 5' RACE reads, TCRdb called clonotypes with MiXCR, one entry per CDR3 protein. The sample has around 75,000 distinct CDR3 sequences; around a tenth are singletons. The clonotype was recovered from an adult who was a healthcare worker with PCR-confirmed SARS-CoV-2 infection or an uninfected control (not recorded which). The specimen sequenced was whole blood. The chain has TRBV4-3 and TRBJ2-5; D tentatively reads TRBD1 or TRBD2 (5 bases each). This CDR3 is CASSQEVTGTEQETQYF. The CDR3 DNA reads TGCGCCAGCAGCCAAGAAGTAACCGGGACGGAGCAAGAGACCCAGTACTTC.